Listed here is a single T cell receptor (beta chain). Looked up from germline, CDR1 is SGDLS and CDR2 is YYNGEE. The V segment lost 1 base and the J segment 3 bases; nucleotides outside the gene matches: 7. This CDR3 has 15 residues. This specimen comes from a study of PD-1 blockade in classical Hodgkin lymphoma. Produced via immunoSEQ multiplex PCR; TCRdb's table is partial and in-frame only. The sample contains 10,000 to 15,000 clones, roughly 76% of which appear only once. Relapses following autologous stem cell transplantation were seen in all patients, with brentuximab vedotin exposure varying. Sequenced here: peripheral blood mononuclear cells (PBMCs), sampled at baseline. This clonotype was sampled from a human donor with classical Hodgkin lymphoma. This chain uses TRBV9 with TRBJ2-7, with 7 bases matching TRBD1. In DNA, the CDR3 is TGTGCCAGCAGCGTAAGAGGGGGCTCCCTCTACGAGCAGTACTTC. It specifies CASSVRGGSLYEQYF.